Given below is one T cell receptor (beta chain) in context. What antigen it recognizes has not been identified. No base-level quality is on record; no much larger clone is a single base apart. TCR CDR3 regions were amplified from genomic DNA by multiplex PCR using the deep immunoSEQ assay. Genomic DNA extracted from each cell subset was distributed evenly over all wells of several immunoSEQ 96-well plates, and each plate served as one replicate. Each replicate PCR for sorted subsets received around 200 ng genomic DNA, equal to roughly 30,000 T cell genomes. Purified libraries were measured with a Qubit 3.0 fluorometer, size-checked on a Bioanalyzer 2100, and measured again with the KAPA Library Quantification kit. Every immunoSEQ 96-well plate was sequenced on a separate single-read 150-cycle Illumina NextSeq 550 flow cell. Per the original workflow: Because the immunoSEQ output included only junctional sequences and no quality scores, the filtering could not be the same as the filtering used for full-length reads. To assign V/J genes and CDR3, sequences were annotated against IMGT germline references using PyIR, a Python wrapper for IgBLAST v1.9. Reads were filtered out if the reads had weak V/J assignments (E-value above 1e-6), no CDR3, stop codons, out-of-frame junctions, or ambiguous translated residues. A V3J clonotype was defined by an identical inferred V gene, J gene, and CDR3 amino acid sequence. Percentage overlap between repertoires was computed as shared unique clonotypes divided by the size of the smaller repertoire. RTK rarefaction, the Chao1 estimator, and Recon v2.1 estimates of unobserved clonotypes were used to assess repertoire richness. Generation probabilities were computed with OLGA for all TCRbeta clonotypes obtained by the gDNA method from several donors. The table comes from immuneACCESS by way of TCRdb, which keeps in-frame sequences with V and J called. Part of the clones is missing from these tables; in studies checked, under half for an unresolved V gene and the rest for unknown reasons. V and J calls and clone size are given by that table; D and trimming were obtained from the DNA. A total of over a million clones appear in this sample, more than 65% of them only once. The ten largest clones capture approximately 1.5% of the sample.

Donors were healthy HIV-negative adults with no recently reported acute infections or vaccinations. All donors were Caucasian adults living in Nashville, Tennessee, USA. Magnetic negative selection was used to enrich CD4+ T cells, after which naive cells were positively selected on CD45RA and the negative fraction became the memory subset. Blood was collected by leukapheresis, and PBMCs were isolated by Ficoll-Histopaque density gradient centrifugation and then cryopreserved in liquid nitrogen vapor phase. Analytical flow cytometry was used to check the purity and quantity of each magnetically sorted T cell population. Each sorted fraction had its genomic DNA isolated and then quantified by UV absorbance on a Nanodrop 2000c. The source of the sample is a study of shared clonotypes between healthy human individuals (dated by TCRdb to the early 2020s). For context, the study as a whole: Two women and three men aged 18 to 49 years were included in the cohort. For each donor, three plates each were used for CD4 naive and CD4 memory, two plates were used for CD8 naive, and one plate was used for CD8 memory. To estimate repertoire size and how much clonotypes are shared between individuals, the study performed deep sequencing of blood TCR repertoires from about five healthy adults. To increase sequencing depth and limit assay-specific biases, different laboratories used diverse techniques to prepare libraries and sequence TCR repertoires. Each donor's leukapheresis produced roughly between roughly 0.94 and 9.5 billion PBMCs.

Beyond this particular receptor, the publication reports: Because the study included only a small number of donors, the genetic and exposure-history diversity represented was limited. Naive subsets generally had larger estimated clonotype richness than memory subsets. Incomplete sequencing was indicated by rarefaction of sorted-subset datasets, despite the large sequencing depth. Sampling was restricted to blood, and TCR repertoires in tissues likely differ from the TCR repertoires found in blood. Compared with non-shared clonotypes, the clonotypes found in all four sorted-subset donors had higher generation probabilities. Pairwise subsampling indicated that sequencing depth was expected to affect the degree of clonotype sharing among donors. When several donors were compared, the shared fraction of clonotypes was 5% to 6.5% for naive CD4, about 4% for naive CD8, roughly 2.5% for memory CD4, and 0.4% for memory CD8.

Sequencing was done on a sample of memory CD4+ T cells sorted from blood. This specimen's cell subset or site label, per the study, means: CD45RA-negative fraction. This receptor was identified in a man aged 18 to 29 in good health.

The nucleotides are TGTGCCACCAGAACGACAGGGGGTACTGAAGCTTTCTTT. The encoded protein is CATRTTGGTEAFF. Here the chain combines TRBV15 and TRBJ1-1, with 9 junctional bases fitting TRBD1. The germline V gene (reference sequence) gives CDR1 as LNHNV and CDR2 as YYDKDF. V has 6 bases trimmed and J has 5 bases trimmed; junction bases matching no gene number 4. Including the terminal cysteine and phenylalanine, the CDR3 comprises 13 residues. The only DNA kept is the CDR3, 39 bases in frame from the first base.